The next 21 T cell receptor beta chains were all read from a single sample in a study of shared clonotypes between healthy human individuals. The data were produced by immunoSEQ multiplex PCR, yet TCRdb's version contains in-frame clones alone and is incomplete. The table lists about 1 million clones, about 74% of them singletons, with roughly 1.5% in the top ten. Sequencing was carried out using memory CD4+ T cells sorted from blood. Subset given: CD45RA-negative fraction. All receptors derive from a man between 18 and 29 years old in good health.

V is TRBV4-3 and J is TRBJ2-3; D not resolved. Germline CDR1 and CDR2: LGHNA and YSLEER. This CDR3 spans 14 amino acids. V was trimmed by 1 base and J by 6 bases, leaving 11 bases between them. Here the CDR3 DNA reads TGCGCCAGCAGCCAAGGTTGGGGTGGGGATACGCAGTATTTT. Protein: CASSQGWGGDTQYF.

The V gene is TRBV19, the J gene TRBJ2-1; TRBD1 matches 8 bases. J gave up 3 bases and V 7 bases, and 8 bases lay outside the gene matches. Germline V gives CDR1 LNHDA, CDR2 SQIVND (reference sequence). The CDR3 length is 15 residues. Here the CDR3 reads CASTPTGVHYNEQFF. The CDR3 DNA is TGTGCCAGTACCCCGACAGGGGTACACTACAATGAGCAGTTCTTC.

In its sample, this clone was seen a few times. The V gene is TRBV5-1, the J gene TRBJ2-5; perhaps TRBD2 as D (6 bases). Looked up from germline, CDR1 is SGHRS and CDR2 is YFSETQ. V lost 0 bases to trimming and J lost 5 bases, with 14 bases between them. This CDR3 region has 15 residues. CDR3 coding DNA: TGCGCCAGCAGCTTGGGCCCGACTAGACAGGAGACCCAGTACTTC. Protein product: CASSLGPTRQETQYF.

This clone has only a few counts. This CDR3 is also generated by other DNA sequences in the sample. V usage is TRBV9 and J usage is TRBJ2-7; 7 bases map to TRBD2. Germline V gene sequence: CDR1 SGDLS, CDR2 YYNGEE. CDR3 length equals 14 residues. Trimming removed 0 bases from V and 1 base from J; junction bases left unmatched: 1. CDR3: CASSVDGRSYEQYF. CDR3 bases: TGTGCCAGCAGCGTAGACGGGAGGTCCTACGAGCAGTACTTC.

The J gene is TRBJ2-7, the V gene TRBV7-2; D is unclear. Trimming shortened V by 2 bases and J by 1 base, and 12 bases separated the two germline ends. The CDR3 loop spans 15 amino acids. The germline V gene has CDR1 SGHTA and CDR2 FQGNSA. CDR3 nucleotide sequence: TGTGCCAGCAGCTTAATGAATTTCGCATCCTACGAGCAGTACTTC. Amino acids: CASSLMNFASYEQYF.

In its sample, this clone was seen a few times. The V call is TRBV19, the J call TRBJ1-1; a weak D match, TRBD1 (5 bases). Germline V gene sequence: CDR1 LNHDA, CDR2 SQIVND (reference sequence). CDR3 size: 14 residues. V lost 5 bases, J lost 1 base, and 11 bases lay in between. The CDR3 region is CASSHGRENTEAFF. The CDR3 DNA reads TGTGCCAGTAGTCACGGCAGGGAGAACACTGAAGCTTTCTTT.

The rearrangement uses TRBV19 and TRBJ1-2, with D unresolved. The ends were cut back, 9 bases at V and 3 bases at J, with 8 bases in the middle. This CDR3 is built from 11 residues. CDR1 and CDR2 (germline): LNHDA, SQIVND (reference sequence). The CDR3 nucleotides are TGTGCCAGCGGACGGGACTATGGCTACACCTTC. Translating it yields CASGRDYGYTF.

The CDR3 nucleotides are TGCGCCAGCACAAAAACACTGGGGGCTTACGAGCAGTACTTC. Its translation: CASTKTLGAYEQYF. The chain links TRBV5-1 to TRBJ2-7, with D possibly matching TRBD1 (6 bases). CDR3 length: 14 amino acids. Deletions cut 6 bases from V and 4 bases from J, with 17 bases between. Germline lookup yields CDR1 SGHRS and CDR2 YFSETQ.

The chain has TRBV6-1 and TRBJ2-1; unclear D gene. The CDR3 runs to 14 residues. Germline values: CDR1 MNHNS, CDR2 SASEGT. Trimming took 2 bases from V and 9 from J, leaving 14 bases between them. The CDR3 coding sequence is TGTGCCAGCAGTGAAACGATAGGGAAGAGTGAGCAGTTCTTC. It codes for CASSETIGKSEQFF.

The chain carries TRBV5-1 and TRBJ1-3; 7 bases are shared with TRBD1. Germline lookup yields CDR1 SGHRS and CDR2 YFSETQ. The V gene end was trimmed by 4 bases and the J gene end by 4 bases; junction bases not matched to a gene: 8. CDR3 length: 15 amino acids. In DNA, the CDR3 is TGCGCCAGCAGCCTGGGACAGTCAATCGGAAACACCATATATTTT. Protein: CASSLGQSIGNTIYF.

This sequence joins TRBV10-3 and TRBJ2-6; no clear D gene. Per the germline V gene, CDR1 is ENHRY and CDR2 is SYGVKD. Trimming pared 10 bases from V and 4 bases from J, leaving 23 bases between. The CDR3 runs 17 residues. In DNA, the CDR3 is TGTGCCACCGGTTCTTGGGTCCTTCTGGAAGGGGCCAACGTCCTGACTTTC. Protein: CATGSWVLLEGANVLTF.

The chain recombines TRBV29-1 with TRBJ2-3; 9 nucleotides agree with TRBD1. The V segment lost 8 bases and the J segment 4 bases; nucleotides outside the gene matches: 7. From germline, CDR1 is SQVTM and CDR2 ANQGSEA. The CDR3 is 13 residues long. The CDR3 spells CSTGQGKADTQYF. For the CDR3, the DNA is TGCAGCACTGGACAGGGGAAGGCAGATACGCAGTATTTT.

This clone was observed a handful of times. The V call is TRBV5-6, the J call TRBJ1-4; D unclear. CDR3 size: 14 residues. Trimming cost V 2 bases and J 0 bases, with 5 bases left between them. Germline V gene sequence: CDR1 SGHDT, CDR2 YYEEEE. CDR3 sequence reads: CASSLKPTNEKLFF. CDR3 coding DNA: TGTGCCAGCAGCTTAAAGCCAACTAATGAAAAACTGTTTTTT.

This chain uses TRBV2 with TRBJ1-1; D gene ambiguous. CDR1 and CDR2 from the germline V gene are SNHLY and FYNNEI. The V and J ends lost 3 bases and 4 bases respectively, with 6 bases between them. The CDR3 has 12 residues. The CDR3 region has the DNA TGTGCCAGCAGTGATACAGTCACTGAAGCTTTCTTT. It yields the protein CASSDTVTEAFF.

This clone was seen a few times. The V gene is TRBV19, the J gene TRBJ2-4; no clear D gene. The CDR3 loop spans 13 amino acids. Germline V gene data show CDR1 as LNHDA and CDR2 as SQIVND (reference sequence). With 9 bases removed from V and 0 bases from J, the gap between germline ends came to 9 bases. CDR3 DNA sequence: TGTGCCAGCGCCGCACTAGCCAAAAACATTCAGTACTTC. It is translated as CASAALAKNIQYF. The complete variable domain, with remaining parts taken from reference TRBV19 and TRBJ2-4, reads DGGITQSPKYLFRKEGQNVTLSCEQNLNHDAMYWYRQDPGQGLRLIYYSQIVNDFQKGDIAEGYSVSREKKESFPLTVTSAQKNPTAFYLCASAALAKNIQYFGAGTRLSVL.

The chain recombines TRBV27 with TRBJ2-2; D might be TRBD2 (7 bases). The CDR3 loop spans 15 amino acids. Germline V gene sequence: CDR1 MNHEY, CDR2 SMNVEV (reference sequence). V lost 8 bases, J lost 1 base, and 14 bases lay in between. CDR3 sequence (DNA): TGTGCCAGCCGTTCGGGGGGCAAGAACACCGGGGAGCTGTTTTTT. Residues: CASRSGGKNTGELFF.

This clone was observed once. The chain employs TRBV7-2 and TRBJ2-3; the D gene is possibly TRBD2 (6 bases). Trimming cost V 3 bases and J 5 bases, with 9 bases left between them. The CDR3 has 13 amino acids. Germline V CDR1 and CDR2: SGHTA, FQGNSA. The CDR3 here is CASSFGRGDTQYF. The CDR3 DNA is TGTGCCAGCAGCTTTGGGCGGGGAGATACGCAGTATTTT.

The chain links TRBV27 to TRBJ2-7; 13 positions agree with TRBD2. Germline V gene sequence: CDR1 MNHEY, CDR2 SMNVEV (reference sequence). V was pared by 5 bases and J by 0 bases, with 7 bases of the junction left unmatched. CDR3 size: 17 residues. In DNA form, the CDR3 reads TGTGCCAGCAGTAAGGGACTAGCGGGGACTAGCTCCTACGAGCAGTACTTC. This codes for CASSKGLAGTSSYEQYF.

The rearrangement uses TRBV4-2 and TRBJ2-1; 7 bases are a match to TRBD1. Per germline, CDR1 LGHNA and CDR2 YNFKEQ. The CDR3 is 21 residues long. V shed 3 bases, J shed 3 bases, and the junction held 23 bases outside the gene matches. Written as DNA, the CDR3 is TGTGCCAGCAGCCAGGTTTACAGGGGATCGGCTTCCCAACGGAACTACAATGAGCAGTTCTTC. Amino acids: CASSQVYRGSASQRNYNEQFF.

The chain recombines TRBV5-1 with TRBJ2-1, with D possibly TRBD2 on 6 matching bases. The CDR3 consists of 16 residues. Germline-derived CDR1 and CDR2 are SGHRS and YFSETQ. Trimming pared 4 bases from V and 7 bases from J, leaving 21 bases between. Here the CDR3 DNA reads TGCGCCAGCAGCCCGCGGGCCGGAGCGGGTGATAATGAGCAGTTCTTC. It encodes CASSPRAGAGDNEQFF.

As regards this clone: This same CDR3 is encoded by further DNA sequences in the sample. The chain recombines TRBV5-4 with TRBJ1-2; D is undetermined. CDR3 length equals 13 residues. V was pared by 0 bases and J by 6 bases, with 9 bases between. Germline CDR1 reads SGHNT; CDR2 reads YYREEE (reference sequence). CDR3 sequence: CASSLVGTDGYTF. CDR3 DNA sequence: TGTGCCAGCAGCTTGGTAGGAACCGATGGCTACACCTTC.